A selection of T cell receptor beta chains follows, all from one sample in a study of blood T cells in healthy people across ages. From the 5' RACE reads, TCRdb called clonotypes with MiXCR, one entry per CDR3 protein. In the table there are about 800,000 distinct CDR3 sequences, 58% of which are singletons. Input material: blood. These receptors were collected from a man aged 30-40 years in good health. The conserved cysteine and the conserved F or W are not part of the CDR3 here.

j_call cdr3_length v_call cdr3_aa
TRBJ1-1 11 TRBV7-2 ASSLQGLGEAF
TRBJ2-1 15 TRBV12-5 ASGLARAGGDNNEQF
TRBJ2-6 10 TRBV29-1 SVKSGANVLT
TRBJ2-7 11 TRBV20-1 SALAGRSYEQY
TRBJ1-5 9 TRBV20-1 SASPNQPQH
TRBJ2-3 13 TRBV4-3 ASSQAWTPTDTQY
TRBJ2-4 16 TRBV11-2 ASSLEIGPQAWKNIQY
TRBJ2-7 11 TRBV29-1 SVRLTNSYEQY
TRBJ2-6 16 TRBV5-1 ASSLPRDRRSGANVLT
TRBJ1-1 10 TRBV20-1 SARWGAGTAF
TRBJ2-7 13 TRBV5-1 ASSWVGTGDYEQY
TRBJ1-1 11 TRBV20-1 SARLPGRTEAF
TRBJ2-2 13 TRBV28 ASSFLAMNTGELF
TRBJ2-1 14 TRBV20-1 SATPLTGGTFDEQF
TRBJ2-7 14 TRBV21-1 ASSAGLAGGIYEQY
TRBJ2-5 14 TRBV3-1 ASSHPGTSGRETQY
TRBJ2-6 13 TRBV6-1 ASKTTSSGANVLT
TRBJ2-7 16 TRBV28 ASSLSPGLGAGDREQY
TRBJ2-1 12 TRBV4-2 ASSQESWGNEQF
TRBJ1-5 13 TRBV7-2 ASSLRGAYNQPQH
TRBJ1-5 14 TRBV10-3 AISENNRDRNQPQH
TRBJ1-6 10 TRBV27 ASSLRDSPPH
TRBJ2-3 11 TRBV28 ASSLPGRDTQY
TRBJ2-1 11 TRBV30 AWSPAGVGEQF
TRBJ2-7 12 TRBV28 ASSLSGRIYEQY
TRBJ2-5 13 TRBV5-1 ASSYRTGPQETQY
TRBJ2-7 12 TRBV5-1 ASKIVASSNEQY
TRBJ2-7 12 TRBV27 ASSVADSSYEQY
TRBJ2-1 12 TRBV10-3 ASDSRGGPDEQF
TRBJ2-7 12 TRBV10-3 VISESSGDYEQY
TRBJ2-3 13 TRBV20-1 SASMAAGEVDTQY
TRBJ1-2 8 TRBV9 ASSGSGYT
TRBJ1-4 11 TRBV20-1 SAARDSNEKLF
TRBJ2-3 11 TRBV20-1 SAPLWSTDTQY
TRBJ2-7 12 TRBV7-9 ASSSSRGSYEQY
TRBJ1-5 12 TRBV7-9 ASSFQGASQPQH
TRBJ2-1 11 TRBV10-3 AISIRDNNEQF
TRBJ1-2 9 TRBV20-1 SAQREPGYT
TRBJ2-7 13 TRBV6-1 ASSERTLGSYEQY
TRBJ2-7 13 TRBV28 ASSGRTSASYEQY
TRBJ2-1 12 TRBV7-2 ASSLNREDNEQF
TRBJ2-7 15 TRBV15 ATSRTASGTSSYEQY
TRBJ2-5 9 TRBV11-2 ASSSWETQY
TRBJ2-1 13 TRBV7-2 ASSLDGSSRNEQF
TRBJ1-3 17 TRBV28 ASSVTGYYVPELRNTIY
TRBJ2-1 13 TRBV5-1 ASSFTQGAYNEQF